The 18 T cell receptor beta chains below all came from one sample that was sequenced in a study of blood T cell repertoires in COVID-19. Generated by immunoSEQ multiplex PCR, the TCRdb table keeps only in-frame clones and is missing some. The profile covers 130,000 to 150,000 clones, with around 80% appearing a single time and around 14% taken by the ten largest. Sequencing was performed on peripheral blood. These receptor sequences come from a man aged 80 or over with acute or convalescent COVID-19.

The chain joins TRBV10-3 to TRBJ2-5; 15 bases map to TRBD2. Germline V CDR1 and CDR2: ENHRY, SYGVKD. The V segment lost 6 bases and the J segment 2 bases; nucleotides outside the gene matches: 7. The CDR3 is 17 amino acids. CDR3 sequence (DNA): TGTGCCATCAGCCCCGGGACTAGCGGGGGGTCACAAGAGACCCAGTACTTC. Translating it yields CAISPGTSGGSQETQYF.

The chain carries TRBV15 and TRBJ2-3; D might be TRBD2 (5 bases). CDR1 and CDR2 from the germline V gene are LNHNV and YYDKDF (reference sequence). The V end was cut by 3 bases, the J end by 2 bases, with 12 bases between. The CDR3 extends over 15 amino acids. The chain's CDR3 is CATSSGLVYTDTQYF. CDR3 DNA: TGTGCCACCAGCAGCGGACTGGTATACACAGATACGCAGTATTTT.

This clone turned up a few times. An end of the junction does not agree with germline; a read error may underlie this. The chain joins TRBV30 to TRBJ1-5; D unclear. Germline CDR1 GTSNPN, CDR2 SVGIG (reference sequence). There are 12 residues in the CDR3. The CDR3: CAWSRGNQPQHF. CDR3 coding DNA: TGTGCCTGGAGTCGCGGCAACCAGCCCCAGCATTTT.

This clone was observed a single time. CDR3 in amino acids: CASSSTLAGAYDEQYF. CDR3 nucleotide sequence: TGCGCCAGCAGCTCAACCCTAGCGGGGGCTTACGACGAGCAGTACTTC. The chain combines TRBV5-1 with TRBJ2-7; the match to TRBD2 covers 10 bases. Germline-derived CDR1 and CDR2 are SGHRS and YFSETQ. J was trimmed by 5 bases and V by 3 bases; bases with no gene match: 11. This CDR3 is 16 amino acids long.

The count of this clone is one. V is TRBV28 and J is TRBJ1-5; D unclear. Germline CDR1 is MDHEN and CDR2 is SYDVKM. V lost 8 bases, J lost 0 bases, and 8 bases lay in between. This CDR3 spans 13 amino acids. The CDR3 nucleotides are TGTGCCAGCCAGCTAGATAGCAATCAGCCCCAGCATTTT. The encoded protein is CASQLDSNQPQHF.

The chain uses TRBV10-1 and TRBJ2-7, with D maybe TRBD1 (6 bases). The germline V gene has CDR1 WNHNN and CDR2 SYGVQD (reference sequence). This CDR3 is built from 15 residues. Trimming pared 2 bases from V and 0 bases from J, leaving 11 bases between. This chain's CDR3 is CASSEHRVTSYEQYF. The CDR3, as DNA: TGCGCCAGCAGTGAGCACAGGGTTACCTCCTACGAGCAGTACTTC.

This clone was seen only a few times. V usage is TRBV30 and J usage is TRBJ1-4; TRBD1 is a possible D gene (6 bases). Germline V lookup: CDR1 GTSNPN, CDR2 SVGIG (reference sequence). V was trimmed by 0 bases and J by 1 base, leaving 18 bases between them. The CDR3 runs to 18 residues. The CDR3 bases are TGTGCCTGGAGTGTACCCGCAGGGAGGGGGATAACTAATGAAAAACTGTTTTTT. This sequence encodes CAWSVPAGRGITNEKLFF.

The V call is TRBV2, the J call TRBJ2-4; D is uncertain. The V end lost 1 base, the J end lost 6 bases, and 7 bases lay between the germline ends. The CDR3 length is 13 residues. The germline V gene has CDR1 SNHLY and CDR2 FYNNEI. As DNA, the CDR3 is TGTGCCAGCAGTGAAGAACAGAGAAACATTCAGTACTTC. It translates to CASSEEQRNIQYF. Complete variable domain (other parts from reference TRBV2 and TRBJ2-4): EPEVTQTPSHQVTQMGQEVILRCVPISNHLYFYWYRQILGQKVEFLVSFYNNEISEKSEIFDDQFSVERPDGSNFTLKIRSTKLEDSAMYFCASSEEQRNIQYFGAGTRLSVL.

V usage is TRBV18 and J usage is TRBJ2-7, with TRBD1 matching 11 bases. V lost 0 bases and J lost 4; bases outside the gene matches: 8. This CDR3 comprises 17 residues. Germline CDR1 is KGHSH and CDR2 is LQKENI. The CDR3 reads CASSPPRGGQGAYEQYF. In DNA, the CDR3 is TGTGCCAGCTCACCACCAAGGGGCGGACAGGGGGCGTACGAGCAGTACTTC. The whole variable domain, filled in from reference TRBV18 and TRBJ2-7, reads NAGVMQNPRHLVRRRGQEARLRCSPMKGHSHVYWYRQLPEEGLKFMVYLQKENIIDESGMPKERFSAEFPKEGPSILRIQQVVRGDSAAYFCASSPPRGGQGAYEQYFGPGTRLTVT.

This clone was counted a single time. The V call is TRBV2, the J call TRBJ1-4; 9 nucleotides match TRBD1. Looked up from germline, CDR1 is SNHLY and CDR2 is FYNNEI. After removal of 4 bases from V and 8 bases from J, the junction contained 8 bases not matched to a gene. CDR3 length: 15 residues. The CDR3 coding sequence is TGTGCCAGCAGTGTCTGGACAGGGGTAAAGGAAAAACTGTTTTTT. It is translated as CASSVWTGVKEKLFF.

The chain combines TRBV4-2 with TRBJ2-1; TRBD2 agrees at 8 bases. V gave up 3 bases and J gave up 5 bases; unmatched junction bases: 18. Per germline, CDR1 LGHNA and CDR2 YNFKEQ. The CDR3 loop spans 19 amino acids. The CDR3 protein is CASSQTLIVRGGANNEQFF. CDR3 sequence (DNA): TGTGCCAGCAGCCAGACCTTAATAGTCCGGGGGGGCGCCAACAATGAGCAGTTCTTC.

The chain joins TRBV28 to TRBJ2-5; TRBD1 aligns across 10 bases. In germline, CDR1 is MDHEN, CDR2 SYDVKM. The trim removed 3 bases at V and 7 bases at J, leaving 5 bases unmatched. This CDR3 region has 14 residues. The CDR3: CASSLGQGLGTQYF. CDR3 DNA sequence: TGTGCCAGCAGTTTGGGACAGGGGTTAGGGACCCAGTACTTC.

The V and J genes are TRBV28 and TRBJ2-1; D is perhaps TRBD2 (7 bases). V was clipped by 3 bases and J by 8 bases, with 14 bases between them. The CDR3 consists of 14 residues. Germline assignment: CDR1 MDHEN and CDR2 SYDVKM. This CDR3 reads CASSFSGGPHEQFF. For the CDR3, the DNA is TGTGCCAGCAGTTTTTCGGGGGGCCCTCATGAGCAGTTCTTC.

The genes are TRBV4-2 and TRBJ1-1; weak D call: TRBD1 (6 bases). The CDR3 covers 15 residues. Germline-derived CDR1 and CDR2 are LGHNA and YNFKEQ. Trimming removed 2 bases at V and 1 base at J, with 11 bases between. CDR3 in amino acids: CASSQKGGENTEAFF. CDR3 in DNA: TGTGCCAGCAGCCAAAAGGGGGGGGAGAACACTGAAGCTTTCTTT.

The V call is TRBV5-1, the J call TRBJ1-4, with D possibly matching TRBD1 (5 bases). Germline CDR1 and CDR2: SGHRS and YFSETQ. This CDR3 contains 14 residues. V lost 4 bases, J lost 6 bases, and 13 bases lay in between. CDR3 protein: CASSPVRGDEKLFF. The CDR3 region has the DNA TGCGCCAGCAGCCCCGTAAGGGGTGATGAAAAACTGTTTTTT.

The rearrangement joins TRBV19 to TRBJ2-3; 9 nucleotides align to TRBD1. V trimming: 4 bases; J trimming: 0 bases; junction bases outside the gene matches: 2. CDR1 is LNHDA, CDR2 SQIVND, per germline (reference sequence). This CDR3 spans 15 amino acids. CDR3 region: CASSTGTGSTDTQYF. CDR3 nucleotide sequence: TGTGCCAGTAGTACGGGGACAGGGAGCACAGATACGCAGTATTTT.

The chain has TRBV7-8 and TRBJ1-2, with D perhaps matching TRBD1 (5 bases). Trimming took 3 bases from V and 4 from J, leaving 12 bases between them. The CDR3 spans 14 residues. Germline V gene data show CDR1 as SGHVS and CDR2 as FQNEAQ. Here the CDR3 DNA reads TGTGCCAGCAGCTTCGGGGGACTAGGCTATGGCTACACCTTC. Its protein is CASSFGGLGYGYTF.

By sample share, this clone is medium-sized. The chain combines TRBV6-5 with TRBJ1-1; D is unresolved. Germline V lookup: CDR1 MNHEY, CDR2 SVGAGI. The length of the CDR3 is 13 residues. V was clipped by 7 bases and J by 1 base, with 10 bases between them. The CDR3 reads CASTRVENTEAFF. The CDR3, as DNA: TGTGCCAGCACCCGGGTCGAGAACACTGAAGCTTTCTTT.